The present entry profiles one T cell receptor (beta chain) with its context. Its antigen remains unidentified. The data derive from a study of PD-L1 blockade in urothelial cancer. At the level of the study: In the patient group, about 90% of the roughly 29 were males with bladder-origin urothelial cancer. Across blood samples, T cells had a median count of 141,255. Blood underwent analysis 3 weeks (second dose) and 6 weeks after treatment began.

TCRdb's table, derived via immunoSEQ multiplex PCR, lists solely in-frame clones and lacks some. The table lists about 74,000 clones, approximately 87% of them singletons. Study-wide points: Durable-benefit cases showed more tumor-associated blood clone expansion at 3 weeks.

As for time point: pretreatment peripheral blood. Germline lookup yields CDR1 MNHEY and CDR2 SVGAGI. The CDR3 sequence is 14 residues long. Trimming removed 2 bases at V and 2 bases at J, with 10 bases between. The clonotype originates from a man between 65 and 85 years old with urothelial cancer. The material was PBMCs, obtained around atezolizumab (anti-PD-L1) treatment. The V and J genes are TRBV6-5 and TRBJ2-7; a possible D gene is TRBD2 (5 bases). CDR3 protein: CASSYEGLAYEQYF. DNA for the CDR3: TGTGCCAGCAGTTACGAGGGTTTAGCCTACGAGCAGTACTTC.